This T cell receptor beta chain was sequenced for a study of T cells in Graves' hyperthyroidism and ophthalmopathy. With 0 bases removed from V and 7 bases from J, the gap between germline ends came to 13 bases. Germline-derived CDR1 and CDR2 are SQVTM and ANQGSEA. CDR3 size: 13 residues. This clonotype came up many times. The antigen is unknown. Clinical symptoms, serum thyroxine, TRAb, thyroid ultrasound and orbital computed tomography informed diagnoses. The PBMCs had their origin in 7.5 to 10 ml of fresh peripheral blood. It was RNA transcripts that yielded the amplified TCR beta CDR3 regions. HTBI primers were the set used in a first-round RT-PCR of the TCR CDR3. Using its own MiXCR run on the multiplex PCR reads, TCRdb lists one record per CDR3 protein. The sample records over 700,000 distinct CDR3 sequences, approximately 19% being singletons. Study-wide results and limits: Onset of ophthalmopathy came a median roughly 6 months after the model predicted it.

This sequence was found in a woman aged 45-65 years with Graves' hyperthyroidism that later progressed to Graves' ophthalmopathy. The sequencing input was blood. The genes are TRBV29-1 and TRBJ2-7; no definite D call. CDR3 protein: CSVEEGSAREQYF. CDR3 in DNA: TGCAGCGTTGAAGAAGGATCCGCGAGGGAGCAGTACTTC.